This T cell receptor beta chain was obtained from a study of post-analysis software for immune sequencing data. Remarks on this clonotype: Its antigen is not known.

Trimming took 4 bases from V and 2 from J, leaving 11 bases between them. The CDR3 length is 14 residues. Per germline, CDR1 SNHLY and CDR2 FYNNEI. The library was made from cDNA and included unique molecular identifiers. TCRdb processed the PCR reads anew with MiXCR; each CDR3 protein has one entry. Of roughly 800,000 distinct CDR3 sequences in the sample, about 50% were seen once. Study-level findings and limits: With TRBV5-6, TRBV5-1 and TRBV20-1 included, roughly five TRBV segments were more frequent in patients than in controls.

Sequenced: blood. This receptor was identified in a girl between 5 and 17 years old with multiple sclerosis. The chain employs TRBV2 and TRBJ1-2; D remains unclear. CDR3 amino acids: CASSGAADNYGYTF. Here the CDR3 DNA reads TGTGCCAGCAGTGGGGCAGCCGACAACTATGGCTACACCTTC.